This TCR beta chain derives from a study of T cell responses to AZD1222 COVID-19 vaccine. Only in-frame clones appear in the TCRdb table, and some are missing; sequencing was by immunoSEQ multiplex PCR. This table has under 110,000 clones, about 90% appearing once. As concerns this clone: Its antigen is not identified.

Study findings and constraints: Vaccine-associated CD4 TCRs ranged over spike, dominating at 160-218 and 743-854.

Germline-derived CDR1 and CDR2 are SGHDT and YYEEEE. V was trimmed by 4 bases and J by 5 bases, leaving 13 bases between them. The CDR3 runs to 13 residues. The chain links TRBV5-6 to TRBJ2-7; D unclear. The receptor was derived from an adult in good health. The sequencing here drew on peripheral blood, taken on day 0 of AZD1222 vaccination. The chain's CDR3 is CASSPGPSDEQYF. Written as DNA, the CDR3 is TGTGCCAGCAGCCCGGGTCCGTCTGACGAGCAGTACTTC. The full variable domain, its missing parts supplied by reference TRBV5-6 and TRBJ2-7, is DAGVTQSPTHLIKTRGQQVTLRCSPKSGHDTVSWYQQALGQGPQFIFQYYEEEERQRGNFPDRFSGHQFPNYSSELNVNALLLGDSALYLCASSPGPSDEQYFGPGTRLTVT.